Each of the 27 T cell receptor beta chains below was sequenced from the same sample in a study of blood T cell repertoires in COVID-19. This table comes from immunoSEQ multiplex PCR, and its TCRdb copy is limited to in-frame clones, with some not included. This sample has more than 95,000 clones, with around 86% found just once. The source material was peripheral blood. Receptors were obtained from a man in his forties or fifties with acute or convalescent COVID-19.

The CDR3 coding sequence is TGTGCCAGCTCACCACCCGCAGGGTACCAAGAGACCCAGTACTTC. Residues: CASSPPAGYQETQYF. This chain joins TRBV18 and TRBJ2-5, with a weak D call TRBD1 (5 bases). Trimming removed 0 bases at V and 0 bases at J, with 8 bases between. The CDR3 is 15 amino acids. The V gene's germline CDR1 is KGHSH and CDR2 LQKENI.

The chain links TRBV2 to TRBJ2-1; 10 bases map to TRBD2. Germline V gene data show CDR1 as SNHLY and CDR2 as FYNNEI. V shed 6 bases, J shed 7 bases, and the junction held 9 bases outside the gene matches. The CDR3 spans 15 residues. CDR3 amino acids: CASRREASGRNEQFF. CDR3 nucleotides: TGTGCCAGCAGGAGGGAGGCTAGCGGGAGAAATGAGCAGTTCTTC.

J is TRBJ1-5 and V is TRBV12-5; TRBD1 might be the D (5 bases). The CDR3 contains 14 residues. The V gene's germline CDR1 is LGHNT and CDR2 FRNRAP. The CDR3 nucleotides are TGTGCAACTTCCAGGGATTTAAGCAATCAGCCCCAGCATTTT. The encoded protein is CATSRDLSNQPQHF.

The chain couples TRBV9 to TRBJ1-2, with a possible D match to TRBD1 (6 bases). Trimming left V 0 bases short and J 3 bases short, with 9 bases between. Germline V CDR1 and CDR2: SGDLS, YYNGEE. This CDR3 comprises 14 residues. DNA of the CDR3: TGTGCCAGCAGCGTAGGGGCAGGGGACTATGGCTACACCTTC. It translates to CASSVGAGDYGYTF.

The chain employs TRBV29-1 and TRBJ1-2; D is unresolved. The germline CDR1 and CDR2 sequences are SQVTM and ANQGSEA. CDR3 size: 14 residues. V was cut by 4 bases and J by 0 bases, with 12 bases left in between. As DNA, the CDR3 is TGCAGCGTTGGAGGTCCTTCCGCTAACTATGGCTACACCTTC. It translates to CSVGGPSANYGYTF.

V is TRBV6-5 and J is TRBJ2-7, with 8 bases identical to TRBD1. The germline V gene encodes CDR1 MNHEY and CDR2 SVGAGI. V lost 0 bases, J lost 0 bases, and 4 bases stayed unmatched. This CDR3 contains 16 residues. The CDR3 DNA reads TGTGCCAGCAGTTACTCGATGGGACAGGCCTCCTACGAGCAGTACTTC. It translates to CASSYSMGQASYEQYF.

The gene calls are TRBV10-2 and TRBJ1-1; D call uncertain. Germline V gene data show CDR1 as WSHSY and CDR2 as SAAADI. CDR3 length equals 14 residues. The V end lost 3 bases, the J end lost 1 base, and 9 bases lay between the germline ends. The CDR3 DNA is TGCGCCAGCAGTGATTCGGGAGCGAACACTGAAGCTTTCTTT. It translates to CASSDSGANTEAFF.

This rearrangement joins TRBV6-1 to TRBJ2-7; D is undetermined. Germline values: CDR1 MNHNS, CDR2 SASEGT. CDR3 length: 15 residues. Deletions cut 1 base from V and 0 bases from J, with 10 bases between. In DNA, the CDR3 is TGTGCCAGCAGTGAAGTGGCGGAGAGCTCCTACGAGCAGTACTTC. Residues: CASSEVAESSYEQYF.

For the CDR3, the DNA is TGTGCCAGCAGTTACTTGGGGGGGAGCCAAGAGACCCAGTACTTC. This translates into CASSYLGGSQETQYF. The chain recombines TRBV6-5 with TRBJ2-5, with 7 bases fitting TRBD2. This CDR3 spans 15 amino acids. Germline V gene sequence: CDR1 MNHEY, CDR2 SVGAGI. Losses at the gene ends were 1 base for V and 1 base for J; bases not matched to a gene: 3.

This sequence joins TRBV5-5 and TRBJ2-7, with TRBD1 identical over 10 bases. From germline, CDR1 is SGHKS and CDR2 YYEKEE (reference sequence). This CDR3 is built from 14 residues. Losses at the gene ends were 3 bases for V and 4 bases for J; bases not matched to a gene: 4. The CDR3 DNA is TGTGCCAGCAGCTCCGGGACAGGGGTTTACGAGCAGTACTTC. It is translated as CASSSGTGVYEQYF.

This chain joins TRBV18 and TRBJ2-7; tentative D call: TRBD1 (6 bases). The CDR3 covers 15 residues. CDR1 is KGHSH, CDR2 LQKENI, per germline. The V and J ends lost 1 base and 2 bases respectively, with 12 bases between them. This chain's CDR3 is CASSPRQGSPYEQYF. In nucleotides, the CDR3 is TGTGCCAGCTCACCACGTCAGGGGAGCCCCTACGAGCAGTACTTC.

The CDR3 DNA sequence: TGTGCCAGCAAGGACACGGGCGGACAAGAGACCCAGTACTTC. As protein: CASKDTGGQETQYF. The chain employs TRBV2 and TRBJ2-5, with D tentatively TRBD1 (5 bases). Germline V gene data show CDR1 as SNHLY and CDR2 as FYNNEI. The CDR3 is 14 residues long. V was trimmed by 7 bases and J by 2 bases, leaving 14 bases between them.

V usage is TRBV2 and J usage is TRBJ1-6; unclear D gene. This CDR3 spans 17 amino acids. Germline CDR1 is SNHLY and CDR2 is FYNNEI. V was pared by 1 base and J by 0 bases, with 10 bases between. CDR3 sequence (DNA): TGTGCCAGCAGTGAAGTACTAGGAAGCTCCTATAATTCACCCCTCCACTTT. Amino acid sequence: CASSEVLGSSYNSPLHF.

The chain combines TRBV2 with TRBJ2-1, with 7 bases matching TRBD2. Germline loops: CDR1 SNHLY, CDR2 FYNNEI. The CDR3 has 13 residues. After removal of 4 bases from V and 6 bases from J, the junction contained 3 bases not matched to a gene. The chain's CDR3 is CASSVTSANEQFF. The DNA of the CDR3 is TGTGCCAGCAGTGTCACTAGCGCCAATGAGCAGTTCTTC.

V gene TRBV30 combines with J gene TRBJ2-3; 7 nucleotides agree with TRBD2. V was clipped by 4 bases and J by 8 bases; unmatched bases: 12. This CDR3 is 14 amino acids long. CDR1 and CDR2 (germline): GTSNPN, SVGIG (reference sequence). In nucleotides, the CDR3 is TGTGCCTGGACCCTAGCGGTGGGGGGTCGTACGCAGTATTTT. It encodes CAWTLAVGGRTQYF.

The gene calls are TRBV7-2 and TRBJ2-2; TRBD2 is a possible D gene (7 bases). The V end was cut by 5 bases, the J end by 0 bases, with 13 bases between. The CDR3 contains 16 residues. Looked up from germline, CDR1 is SGHTA and CDR2 is FQGNSA. The CDR3, as DNA: TGTGCCAGCAGCCCCTGGGAGGGGGCGAACACCGGGGAGCTGTTTTTT. It translates to CASSPWEGANTGELFF.

This clone was seen only a few times. The gene calls are TRBV2 and TRBJ2-7, with 9 bases fitting TRBD1. Germline V CDR1 and CDR2: SNHLY, FYNNEI. The CDR3 has 13 amino acids. Unmatched junction bases numbered 4, after V lost 4 bases and J lost 6 bases. The CDR3 nucleotides are TGTGCCAGCAGTGGGGGACAGGGAGGCGAGCAGTACTTC. Encoded protein: CASSGGQGGEQYF.

The rearrangement links TRBV27 to TRBJ2-2; 9 nucleotides line up with TRBD2. The CDR3 loop spans 19 amino acids. J lost 8 bases, V lost 5 bases, and 21 bases had no gene match. Per germline, CDR1 MNHEY and CDR2 SMNVEV (reference sequence). CDR3: CASSLETPEPAGGTGELFF. CDR3 coding DNA: TGTGCCAGCAGTCTCGAAACCCCTGAGCCAGCGGGAGGTACTGGGGAGCTGTTTTTT.

The chain recombines TRBV25-1 with TRBJ2-7, with 9 bases fitting TRBD2. This CDR3 spans 14 amino acids. J was trimmed by 2 bases and V by 8 bases; bases with no gene match: 7. In germline, CDR1 is MGHDK, CDR2 SYGVNS. CDR3: CASSRLAEPYEQYF. The DNA for the CDR3 is TGTGCCAGCTCCCGACTAGCGGAACCCTACGAGCAGTACTTC.

This clone turned up a few times. The chain has TRBV10-3 and TRBJ2-1; 7 positions agree with TRBD1. This CDR3 contains 15 residues. J gave up 2 bases and V 6 bases, and 7 bases lay outside the gene matches. The germline gives CDR1 ENHRY, CDR2 SYGVKD. The CDR3 region is CAIRAAQGAYNEQFF. CDR3 sequence (DNA): TGTGCCATCAGGGCTGCGCAGGGGGCCTACAATGAGCAGTTCTTC.

The genes are TRBV19 and TRBJ1-1; maybe TRBD1 (6 bases). This CDR3 comprises 15 residues. Deletions cut 6 bases from V and 4 bases from J, with 18 bases between. Per the germline V gene, CDR1 is LNHDA and CDR2 is SQIVND (reference sequence). In DNA, the CDR3 is TGTGCCAGTAGACCCGGGACACAAAAACCCACTGAAGCTTTCTTT. Amino acid sequence: CASRPGTQKPTEAFF.

The CDR3 protein is CASSLDRSANSPLHF. CDR3 DNA: TGTGCCAGCAGCTTAGACAGGAGTGCTAATTCACCCCTCCACTTT. The genes are TRBV7-2 and TRBJ1-6, with TRBD1 as a possible D gene (5 bases). CDR3 size: 15 residues. Germline assignment: CDR1 SGHTA and CDR2 FQGNSA. Trimming stripped 1 base from V and 6 bases from J, with 10 bases between.

The rearrangement links TRBV2 to TRBJ2-2, with 7 bases fitting TRBD2. This CDR3 contains 14 residues. Germline V gene data show CDR1 as SNHLY and CDR2 as FYNNEI. J gave up 1 base and V 7 bases, and 3 bases lay outside the gene matches. CDR3 in amino acids: CASNPSGNTGELFF. DNA for the CDR3: TGTGCCAGCAATCCTAGCGGGAACACCGGGGAGCTGTTTTTT.

The CDR3 DNA sequence: TGTGCCAGCAGCTTGAACCGGGGTGGATGGCAGTACTTC. This encodes CASSLNRGGWQYF. The chain carries TRBV11-2 and TRBJ2-7; D is perhaps TRBD2 (5 bases). The V end was cut by 3 bases, the J end by 9 bases, with 15 bases between. The CDR3 sequence is 13 residues long. Germline CDR1 reads SGHAT; CDR2 reads FQNNGV.

The CDR3 DNA sequence: TGTGCCAGCAGTCTCCGGGACAGGGATAATTCACCCCTCCACTTT. Its translation: CASSLRDRDNSPLHF. The rearrangement links TRBV28 to TRBJ1-6, with TRBD1 matching over 9 bases. Looked up from germline, CDR1 is MDHEN and CDR2 is SYDVKM. Trimming took 5 bases from V and 5 from J; bases not matched to a gene: 4. This CDR3 spans 15 amino acids. The full variable domain, its missing parts supplied by reference TRBV28 and TRBJ1-6, is DVKVTQSSRYLVKRTGEKVFLECVQDMDHENMFWYRQDPGLGLRLIYFSYDVKMKEKGDIPEGYSVSREKKERFSLILESASTNQTSMYLCASSLRDRDNSPLHFGNGTRLTVT.

The CDR3 DNA sequence: TGTGCTAGTGGGGACAGTTACTCCTACGAGCAGTACTTC. Translating gives CASGDSYSYEQYF. This chain links TRBV12-5 with TRBJ2-7; tentatively, D is TRBD1 (6 bases). The ends were cut back, 6 bases at V and 0 bases at J, with 9 bases in the middle. Germline V gives CDR1 LGHNT, CDR2 FRNRAP. This CDR3 is built from 13 residues.

Points on this clone: The identical CDR3 is also encoded by other nucleotide sequences in the sample. CDR3: CASSRGQGDQPQHF. The CDR3 coding sequence is TGCGCCAGCAGCAGGGGACAGGGTGATCAGCCCCAGCATTTT. V and J are TRBV5-1 and TRBJ1-5, with TRBD1 matching 9 bases. CDR3 length: 14 residues. V shed 4 bases and J 5 bases; nucleotides not matched to a gene: 4. Germline CDR1 and CDR2: SGHRS and YFSETQ.